The 2 T cell receptor beta chains reported below all come from one sample, sequenced in a study of monozygotic twins with inflammatory bowel disease. From the 5' RACE reads, TCRdb lists one entry per CDR3 protein and no DNA. In total, the table holds more than 300,000 distinct CDR3 sequences. The sequencing sample was made of blood. Receptors originate from a human donor with ulcerative colitis or Crohn's disease, or a healthy co-twin of an affected twin (not recorded which).

The chain employs TRBV9 and TRBJ1-4; no DNA is available, so the TRBD1 call from TCRdb remains unchecked. There are 15 residues in the CDR3. Germline values: CDR1 SGDLS, CDR2 YYNGEE. CDR3 sequence reads: CASSFGQGDNEKLFF.

The chain links TRBV3-1 to TRBJ2-1; TCRdb proposes TRBD1, but this gene call is untestable without DNA. This CDR3 comprises 15 residues. Germline values: CDR1 LGHDT, CDR2 YNNKEL (reference sequence). The CDR3 spells CASSQGGFTYNEQFF.